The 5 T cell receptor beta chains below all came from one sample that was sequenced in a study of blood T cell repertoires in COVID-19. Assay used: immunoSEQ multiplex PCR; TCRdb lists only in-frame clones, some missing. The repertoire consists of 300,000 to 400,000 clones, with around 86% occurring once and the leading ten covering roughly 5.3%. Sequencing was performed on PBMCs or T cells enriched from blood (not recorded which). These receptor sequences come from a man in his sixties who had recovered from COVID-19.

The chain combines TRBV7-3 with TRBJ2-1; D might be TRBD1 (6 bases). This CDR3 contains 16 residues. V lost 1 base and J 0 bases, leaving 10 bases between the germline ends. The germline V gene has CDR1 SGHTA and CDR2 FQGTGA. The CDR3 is CASSLRGPVSYNEQFF. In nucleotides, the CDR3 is TGTGCCAGCAGCTTAAGGGGGCCTGTCTCCTACAATGAGCAGTTCTTC.

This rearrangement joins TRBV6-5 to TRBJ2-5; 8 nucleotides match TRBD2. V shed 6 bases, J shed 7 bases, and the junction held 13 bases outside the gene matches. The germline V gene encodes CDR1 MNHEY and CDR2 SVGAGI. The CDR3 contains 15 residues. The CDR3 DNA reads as TGTGCCAGCAGGGACAATAGCGGGGTAAAAGGGACCCAGTACTTC. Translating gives CASRDNSGVKGTQYF.

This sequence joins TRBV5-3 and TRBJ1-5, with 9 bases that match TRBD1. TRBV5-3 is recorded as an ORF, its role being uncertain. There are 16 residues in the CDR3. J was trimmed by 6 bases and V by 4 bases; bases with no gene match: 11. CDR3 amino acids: CARSPDRRQGGQPQHF. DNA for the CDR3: TGTGCCAGAAGCCCAGACCGTCGACAGGGGGGTCAGCCCCAGCATTTT.

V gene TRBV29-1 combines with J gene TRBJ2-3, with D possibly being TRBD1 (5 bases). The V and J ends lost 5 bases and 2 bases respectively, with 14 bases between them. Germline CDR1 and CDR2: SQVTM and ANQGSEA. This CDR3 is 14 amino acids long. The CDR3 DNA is TGCAGCGTTTCGCGAAGGGGTACCACAGATACGCAGTATTTT. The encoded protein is CSVSRRGTTDTQYF.

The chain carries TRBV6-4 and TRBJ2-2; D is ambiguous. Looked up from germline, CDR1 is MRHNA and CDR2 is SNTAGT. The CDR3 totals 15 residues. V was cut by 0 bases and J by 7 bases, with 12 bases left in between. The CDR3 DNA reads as TGTGCCAGCAGTGACTCGAGTGCAGGTGGCGGGGAGCTGTTTTTT. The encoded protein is CASSDSSAGGGELFF.